A selection of T cell receptor beta chains follows, all from one sample in a study of T cell responses to AZD1222 COVID-19 vaccine. TCRdb's copy holds only in-frame clones and misses some; the assay was immunoSEQ multiplex PCR. Of 150,000 to 200,000 clones in the sample, under 95% were seen once. The sample was peripheral blood, taken 28 days after the second AZD1222 dose. These receptors were obtained from an adult who received the AZD1222 COVID-19 vaccine. CDR3s include the opening cysteine and the closing phenylalanine or tryptophan. D genes are given only for firm matches. Clone size appears in some rows only: once, few, many, or a class for an expanded clone.

CDR3	DNA	J	size	D	V
CASSPRTDHSDINTEAFF	TGTGCCAGCAGCCCCCGGACAGACCACAGTGACATAAACACTGAAGCTTTCTTT	TRBJ1-1	once	.	TRBV7-3
CASRVGNQETQYF	TGTGCTTCGAGAGTCGGGAACCAAGAGACCCAGTACTTC	TRBJ2-5	.	.	TRBV28
CASSQGQSNEKLFF	TGCGCCAGCAGCCAAGGACAGTCTAATGAAAAACTGTTTTTT	TRBJ1-4	.	.	TRBV4-3
CASSLDPLSGTYEQYF	TGTGCCAGCAGCTTAGATCCCCTTAGCGGCACCTACGAGCAGTACTTC	TRBJ2-7	.	.	TRBV11-2
CASSPKTPEGYTF	TGTGCCAGCAGTCCCAAGACCCCGGAGGGCTACACCTTC	TRBJ1-2	.	.	TRBV27
CASSISGTKGKNIQYF	TGTGCCAGTAGTATCTCTGGGACCAAGGGCAAAAACATTCAGTACTTC	TRBJ2-4	.	.	TRBV19
CASSRKAGVQTMNTEAFF	TGTGCCAGCAGCCGGAAGGCAGGGGTGCAGACCATGAACACTGAAGCTTTCTTT	TRBJ1-1	.	.	TRBV4-2
CAVQGGLGEQYF	TGTGCCGTCCAGGGGGGATTGGGCGAGCAGTACTTC	TRBJ2-7	.	.	TRBV28
CASSGTGRGGYTF	TGTGCCAGCAGTGGGACAGGGAGGGGAGGCTACACCTTC	TRBJ1-2	.	TRBD1	TRBV2
CASSLDRGLPPQHF	TGTGCCAGCAGCTTAGACCGGGGGCTTCCCCCCCAGCATTTT	TRBJ1-5	.	.	TRBV7-2
CASTSPRREELFF	TGTGCCAGTACCTCCCCCCGTCGGGAGGAACTGTTTTTT	TRBJ2-2	.	TRBD2	TRBV19
CASSLGGGLNYGYTF	TGCGCCAGCAGCTTGGGGGGCGGGTTGAACTATGGCTACACCTTC	TRBJ1-2	.	.	TRBV5-1
CASKNSQDLYNSPLHF	TGTGCCAGTAAGAACAGCCAGGACCTGTATAATTCACCCCTCCACTTT	TRBJ1-6	once	.	TRBV19
CASSPAGNIQYF	TGTGCCAGCAGCCCCGCTGGGAACATTCAGTACTTC	TRBJ2-4	.	.	TRBV12-3/TRBV12-4
CASSVGGGDEQFF	TGTGCCAGCAGCGTGGGGGGAGGGGATGAGCAGTTCTTC	TRBJ2-1	.	TRBD2	TRBV9
CASSPGLRVGDTQYF	TGTGCCAGCAGCCCTGGGTTAAGGGTCGGAGATACGCAGTATTTT	TRBJ2-3	.	.	TRBV7-2
CASGLVPGQTNNEQFF	TGTGCTAGTGGTTTGGTACCAGGGCAGACGAACAATGAGCAGTTCTTC	TRBJ2-1	.	.	TRBV12-5
CASSLDAGNTYEQYF	TGTGCCAGCAGCTTAGACGCGGGAAATACCTACGAGCAGTACTTC	TRBJ2-7	.	.	TRBV11-2
CASSYSTGTSGTFVDEQFF	TGTGCCAGCAGTTACTCCACCGGGACTAGCGGGACTTTTGTTGATGAGCAGTTCTTC	TRBJ2-1	.	TRBD2	TRBV6-2/TRBV6-3
CASSADRDNQPQHF	TGTGCCAGCAGCGCGGACAGGGACAATCAGCCCCAGCATTTT	TRBJ1-5	.	TRBD1	TRBV5-4
CASTPGGNQPQHF	TGCGCCAGCACCCCAGGGGGAAATCAGCCCCAGCATTTT	TRBJ1-5	.	TRBD1	TRBV10-2
CASSQDQWAARNTEAFF	TGCGCCAGCAGCCAAGATCAGTGGGCCGCCCGGAACACTGAAGCTTTCTTT	TRBJ1-1	.	.	TRBV4-1
CAWSSADTQYF	TGTGCCTGGAGTTCTGCAGATACGCAGTATTTT	TRBJ2-3	.	.	TRBV30
CASSQISLGAGEQYF	TGTGCCAGCAGCCAAATCTCCCTCGGGGCTGGCGAGCAGTACTTC	TRBJ2-7	.	.	TRBV16
CASSQRGLAVNTGELFF	TGCGCCAGCAGCCAAAGGGGACTAGCGGTAAACACCGGGGAGCTGTTTTTT	TRBJ2-2	.	TRBD2	TRBV4-1
CASSPSGTLANTGELFF	TGCGCCAGCAGCCCCAGTGGGACGTTAGCGAACACCGGGGAGCTGTTTTTT	TRBJ2-2	.	.	TRBV5-1
CASSLEGFNSNQPQHF	TGTGCCAGCAGCTTGGAGGGGTTTAATAGCAATCAGCCCCAGCATTTT	TRBJ1-5	.	.	TRBV5-5
CASIKGTGNTEAFF	TGTGCCAGCATAAAAGGGACAGGGAACACTGAAGCTTTCTTT	TRBJ1-1	once	TRBD1	TRBV7-9